Sequencing of this T cell receptor beta chain was carried out in a study of regulatory T cells in long-lasting Graves disease. iRepertoire HTBI primers and Arm-PCR of CDR3 regions built TCR beta libraries. MiXCR, run by TCRdb on the multiplex PCR reads, gives a single entry per CDR3 protein. The repertoire holds 320,000 or so distinct CDR3 sequences, with roughly 18% as singletons. This clonotype was recorded many times. Its antigen is unidentified. Time point reported: newly diagnosed GD, antithyroid drugs for less than 3 months. PBMC RNA served as the TCR library source. Study-level results: Persistent disease samples used TRBV28, TRBJ1-2 and TRBJ2-5 preferentially.

This CDR3 comprises 17 residues. The germline V and J ends were trimmed by 2 bases and 0 bases, with 14 bases remaining between them. This TCR came from a female donor with Graves disease. The sample consisted of peripheral blood mononuclear cells (PBMCs), taken at new diagnosis, from a patient treated with antithyroid drugs. The chain employs TRBV12-3 or TRBV12-4 and TRBJ2-1; possible D gene TRBD2, 5 bases. CDR3 DNA sequence: TGTGCCAGCAGTTTATTAGAGCGGCCAAGCTCCTACAATGAGCAGTTCTTC. Translating gives CASSLLERPSSYNEQFF.